These 3 T cell receptor beta chains were sequenced from one sample in a study of shared clonotypes between healthy human individuals (dated by TCRdb to the early 2020s). The library was made by the immunoSEQ multiplex PCR assay. The clones in this table, taken by TCRdb from immuneACCESS, are in-frame only. Not every clone is retained; where verified, under half of the shortfall comes from an unresolved V gene, and the cause of the rest is unknown. The sample yields roughly 400,000 clones; 95% to 97% were counted once. The ten biggest clones cover around 0.32% of the sample. Sequenced input: memory CD8+ T cells sorted from blood. The sample's cell subset or site label is to be understood as: CD45RO+ cells pooled with CCR7-negative TemRA cells. The receptors originated from a man younger than 40 in good health.

CDR3 DNA sequence: TGTGCCAGTAGTATCCTGAGGGGGCAGGGCAATCAGCCCCAGCATTTT. It codes for CASSILRGQGNQPQHF. V gene TRBV19 combines with J gene TRBJ1-5, with 7 bases that match TRBD1. Germline values: CDR1 LNHDA, CDR2 SQIVND (reference sequence). With 3 bases clipped from V and 2 bases from J, the junction kept 7 bases outside the gene matches. This CDR3 is built from 16 residues.

The CDR3 loop is CASSEQRAQETQYF. Written as DNA, the CDR3 is TGTGCCAGCAGTGAACAGCGGGCCCAAGAGACCCAGTACTTC. The genes are TRBV2 and TRBJ2-5, with TRBD2 as a possible D gene (6 bases). Trimming took 2 bases from V and 1 from J, leaving 8 bases between them. The germline CDR1 and CDR2 sequences are SNHLY and FYNNEI. CDR3 length equals 14 residues.

This clone appeared once. V gene TRBV7-9 combines with J gene TRBJ2-7; 9 positions agree with TRBD2. This CDR3 has 18 amino acids. CDR1 and CDR2 from the germline V gene are SEHNR and FQNEAQ (reference sequence). Unmatched junction bases numbered 18, after V lost 5 bases and J lost 4 bases. The CDR3 nucleotides are TGTGCCAGCAGCCGACCGGCTAGCGGGATCCTCGGGGAGTACGAGCAGTACTTC. As protein: CASSRPASGILGEYEQYF.